The sample holds a few counts of the clone carrying this T cell receptor beta chain. What it binds is unknown. Germline CDR1 is SGHRS and CDR2 is YFSETQ. The CDR3 extends over 18 amino acids. V lost 0 bases, J lost 1 base, and 19 bases lay in between. Time point in this sample: healthy volunteer bleed at 2 weeks. Total RNA was isolated from unfractionated whole blood. These data originate in a study of human T cells and chemical hapten exposure. Study details: The variation in per-sample TCR yields arose mainly from small differences in pooled library volumes. Study-level results: Sensitizing with DPC caused no change in TCRs above 1 in 1000 frequency.

It was the library that attached unique molecular identifiers to individual cDNA molecules. Under the authors' procedure: Sample TCR counts, which ranged from roughly 20,000 to 750,000, had a median of 95,638. TCRdb passed the RACE reads through MiXCR, listing each CDR3 protein once. These V and J calls are TCRdb output, not the study's own analysis. The data show about 130,000 distinct CDR3 sequences, about 9% seen once. The chain links TRBV5-1 to TRBJ2-5; D gene ambiguous. The specimen sequenced was whole blood. This clonotype was sampled from a male donor in good health. Some clones in this sample may be carry-over from other donors' samples. The CDR3 coding sequence is TGCGCCAGCAGCTTGGCGGACCTTACACCACGAGCCCAAGAGACCCAGTACTTC. It specifies CASSLADLTPRAQETQYF.